One sample yielded the 25 T cell receptor beta chains listed below, sequenced in a study of blood T cell repertoires in COVID-19. The data were produced by immunoSEQ multiplex PCR, yet TCRdb's version contains in-frame clones alone and is incomplete. Among 180,000 or so clones listed, just over 85% were seen once. Sequencing was performed on peripheral blood. The receptors come from a man aged 55-75 years with acute or convalescent COVID-19.

The rearrangement joins TRBV11-1 to TRBJ2-7; perhaps TRBD1 as D (6 bases). CDR1 is SGHAT and CDR2 is FQDESV in the germline V gene (reference sequence). The CDR3 runs to 13 residues. V gave up 1 base and J gave up 3 bases, with 7 bases separating them. The CDR3 nucleotides read TGTGCCAGCAGCTTAGGGACAGACTACGAGCAGTACTTC. Translating it yields CASSLGTDYEQYF.

The genes are TRBV6-5 and TRBJ1-6, with 7 positions matching TRBD1. From germline, CDR1 is MNHEY and CDR2 SVGAGI. V shed 6 bases, J shed 8 bases, and the junction held 4 bases outside the gene matches. The CDR3 loop spans 13 amino acids. The CDR3 spells CASRVDRDSPLHF. DNA for the CDR3: TGTGCCAGCAGGGTCGACAGGGATTCACCCCTCCACTTT.

The genes are TRBV7-2 and TRBJ1-1, with D tentatively TRBD1 (5 bases). This CDR3 spans 14 amino acids. Germline lookup yields CDR1 SGHTA and CDR2 FQGNSA. Trimming removed 3 bases from V and 1 base from J, with 9 bases in between. CDR3 sequence: CASSFDSWNTEAFF. The CDR3 bases are TGTGCCAGCAGCTTTGACAGCTGGAACACTGAAGCTTTCTTT.

The chain uses TRBV29-1 and TRBJ2-3; 8 bases match TRBD2. Trimming at V came to 3 bases and at J to 4 bases, leaving 6 bases not matched to a gene. The CDR3 is made up of 14 amino acids. In germline, CDR1 is SQVTM, CDR2 ANQGSEA. DNA for the CDR3: TGCAGCGTTGAGGCCCCGGGACTAGCAGATACGCAGTATTTT. Its translation is CSVEAPGLADTQYF.

This chain connects TRBV11-2 to TRBJ1-1, with unresolved D. The CDR3 loop spans 13 amino acids. V dropped 4 bases and J dropped 11 bases, with 17 bases sitting between them. Germline CDR1 and CDR2: SGHAT and FQNNGV. This chain's CDR3 is CASSSQRYPPAFF. CDR3 DNA sequence: TGTGCCAGCAGCTCACAACGATACCCGCCGGCTTTCTTT.

The rearrangement links TRBV28 to TRBJ2-1; 9 bases align to TRBD2. Germline-derived CDR1 and CDR2 are MDHEN and SYDVKM. The CDR3 runs to 15 residues. Germline trimming cut 2 bases from V and 4 bases from J; bases unmatched to any gene: 3. As DNA, the CDR3 is TGTGCCAGCAGTTTAGCGGGAGGGAGATACAATGAGCAGTTCTTC. The encoded protein is CASSLAGGRYNEQFF.

This sequence joins TRBV7-8 and TRBJ2-7; perhaps TRBD2 as D (5 bases). Germline V gene data show CDR1 as SGHVS and CDR2 as FQNEAQ. V shed 1 base and J shed 5 bases, with 6 bases lying between them. The CDR3 consists of 12 residues. The CDR3 sequence is CASSLGGDEQYF. The CDR3 coding sequence is TGTGCCAGCAGCTTAGGGGGAGACGAGCAGTACTTC.

The rearrangement joins TRBV18 to TRBJ1-3; TRBD1 is a possible D gene (6 bases). Trimming cost V 3 bases and J 3 bases, with 12 bases left between them. This CDR3 is built from 15 residues. Germline CDR1 and CDR2: KGHSH and LQKENI. CDR3 in amino acids: CASSPQGNDGNTIYF. The DNA for the CDR3 is TGTGCCAGCTCACCTCAGGGGAACGATGGAAACACCATATATTTT.

V is TRBV7-9 and J is TRBJ1-3; D is unresolved. V dropped 6 bases and J dropped 1 base, with 10 bases sitting between them. This CDR3 spans 14 amino acids. Germline CDR1 SEHNR, CDR2 FQNEAQ (reference sequence). The CDR3 DNA reads TGTGCCAGCAGGGAGAGGGTATCTGGAAACACCATATATTTT. Translation: CASRERVSGNTIYF.

The V gene is TRBV18, the J gene TRBJ2-2; D possibly corresponds to TRBD1 (5 bases). This CDR3 is 14 amino acids long. V was cut by 2 bases and J by 4 bases, with 8 bases left in between. Germline CDR1 and CDR2: KGHSH and LQKENI. CDR3 residues: CASSPDSVTGELFF. In DNA form, the CDR3 reads TGTGCCAGCTCACCAGACAGCGTCACCGGGGAGCTGTTTTTT.

Concerning this clone: Its ends do not fully match the called genes, so a read error is possible. This chain uses TRBV13 with TRBJ2-5, with 8 nucleotides matching TRBD1. The CDR3 has 15 amino acids. CDR1 and CDR2 (germline): PRHDT, FYEKMQ (reference sequence). The DNA of the CDR3 is TGTGCCAGCACCTTAATGGGGGACAGGCAAGAGACCCAGTACTTC. As protein: CASTLMGDRQETQYF. The full variable domain, rest sourced from reference TRBV13 and TRBJ2-5, is AAGVIQSPRHLIKEKRETATLKCYPIPRHDTVYWYQQGPGQDPQFLISFYEKMQSDKGSIPDRFSAQQFSDYHSELNMSSLELGDSALYFCASTLMGDRQETQYFGPGTRLLVL.

This chain joins TRBV5-5 and TRBJ1-1; TRBD1 matches 7 bases. Germline CDR1 reads SGHKS; CDR2 reads YYEKEE (reference sequence). V was clipped by 6 bases and J by 1 base; unmatched bases: 6. This CDR3 is 14 amino acids long. As DNA, the CDR3 is TGTGCCAGCAACCCGGGACAGCGGAACACTGAAGCTTTCTTT. This translates into CASNPGQRNTEAFF.

This clone was counted between two and nine times. The chain couples TRBV7-3 to TRBJ2-1, with TRBD2 as a possible D gene (6 bases). Trimming pared 2 bases from V and 8 bases from J, leaving 13 bases between. Germline CDR1 reads SGHTA; CDR2 reads FQGTGA. The CDR3 loop spans 14 amino acids. The CDR3 nucleotides are TGTGCCAGCAGCTTAGCGGGACCATGGGATGAGCAGTTCTTC. It yields the protein CASSLAGPWDEQFF.

This clone is a singleton in its sample. The CDR3 DNA reads as TGTGCCAGTAGTATAGATCGGGGAAGACTGGCCAACGTCCTGACTTTC. As protein: CASSIDRGRLANVLTF. The chain has TRBV19 and TRBJ2-6, with D possibly matching TRBD2 (5 bases). This CDR3 has 16 residues. Germline CDR1 LNHDA, CDR2 SQIVND (reference sequence). Trimming took 0 bases from V and 6 from J, leaving 12 bases between them. Complete variable domain (other parts from reference TRBV19 and TRBJ2-6): DGGITQSPKYLFRKEGQNVTLSCEQNLNHDAMYWYRQDPGQGLRLIYYSQIVNDFQKGDIAEGYSVSREKKESFPLTVTSAQKNPTAFYLCASSIDRGRLANVLTFGAGSRLTVL.

This clone was seen just once. The CDR3 here is CASSIASGLYEQYF. The CDR3 DNA reads TGTGCCAGTAGTATAGCTAGCGGTTTATACGAGCAGTACTTC. V and J are TRBV19 and TRBJ2-7; TRBD2 matches 7 bases. CDR3 length equals 14 residues. From germline, CDR1 is LNHDA and CDR2 SQIVND (reference sequence). The V gene end was trimmed by 1 base and the J gene end by 4 bases; junction bases not matched to a gene: 4.

A single count supports this clone. The chain carries TRBV18 and TRBJ2-7; 7 positions agree with TRBD1. Germline loops: CDR1 KGHSH, CDR2 LQKENI. The CDR3 extends over 13 amino acids. With 3 bases clipped from V and 4 bases from J, the junction kept 3 bases outside the gene matches. DNA of the CDR3: TGTGCCAGCTCACCTACACAGGGGTACGAGCAGTACTTC. It is translated as CASSPTQGYEQYF.

This clone was seen once. CDR3 protein: CASSFGGSSADTQYF. CDR3 DNA sequence: TGTGCCAGCAGCTTTGGGGGGTCGAGCGCAGATACGCAGTATTTT. The chain combines TRBV7-3 with TRBJ2-3; weak D call: TRBD2 (6 bases). Germline V CDR1 and CDR2: SGHTA, FQGTGA. This CDR3 has 15 amino acids. Trimming took 3 bases from V and 4 from J, leaving 14 bases between them.

This sequence joins TRBV5-4 and TRBJ2-1, with a weak D call TRBD2 (6 bases). Germline CDR1 and CDR2: SGHNT and YYREEE (reference sequence). The V and J ends lost 2 bases and 9 bases respectively, with 18 bases between them. The CDR3 spans 15 residues. In nucleotides, the CDR3 is TGTGCCAGCAGCTTCGTGAGCGGGTCTTTAAGTGAGCAGTTCTTC. As protein: CASSFVSGSLSEQFF.

This sequence joins TRBV10-3 and TRBJ2-3; 8 bases line up with TRBD1. CDR3 size: 16 residues. The germline gives CDR1 ENHRY, CDR2 SYGVKD. Germline trimming cut 6 bases from V and 1 base from J; bases unmatched to any gene: 9. The CDR3 reads CAIRETGVTGTDTQYF. In DNA form, the CDR3 reads TGTGCCATCAGGGAGACAGGGGTGACGGGCACAGATACGCAGTATTTT.

As for this clone: The same CDR3 can be traced to other DNA sequences in this sample. V and J are TRBV5-1 and TRBJ1-3; maybe TRBD1 (5 bases). The CDR3 runs 14 residues. Trimming cost V 4 bases and J 2 bases, with 10 bases left between them. CDR1 SGHRS and CDR2 YFSETQ come from the germline V gene. Here the CDR3 DNA reads TGCGCCAGCAGCCCCGACAGCGCTGGAAACACCATATATTTT. It is translated as CASSPDSAGNTIYF.

This clone has only a few counts. The J gene is TRBJ2-7, the V gene TRBV19; TRBD1 aligns across 10 bases. The V gene end was trimmed by 4 bases and the J gene end by 2 bases; junction bases not matched to a gene: 14. The CDR3 contains 18 residues. The germline CDR1 and CDR2 sequences are LNHDA and SQIVND (reference sequence). CDR3 in amino acids: CASSTRDRGSGPTYEQYF. Here the CDR3 DNA reads TGTGCCAGTAGTACGAGGGACAGGGGAAGCGGTCCGACCTACGAGCAGTACTTC.

This sequence joins TRBV28 and TRBJ2-1; 13 bases line up with TRBD2. Trimming removed 5 bases from V and 7 bases from J; junction bases left unmatched: 8. Looked up from germline, CDR1 is MDHEN and CDR2 is SYDVKM. There are 16 residues in the CDR3. CDR3: CASSTPGTSGTNEQFF. The DNA of the CDR3 is TGTGCCAGCAGTACGCCCGGGACTAGCGGGACGAATGAGCAGTTCTTC.

The chain uses TRBV20-1 and TRBJ1-2, with no clear D. CDR3 length: 11 amino acids. Between the trimmed V and J ends, which lost 3 bases and 2 bases, there was a span of 4 bases. Germline V lookup: CDR1 DFQATT, CDR2 SNEGSKA (reference sequence). CDR3 region: CSARANYGYTF. The CDR3 coding sequence is TGCAGTGCTAGGGCCAACTATGGCTACACCTTC.

The count of this clone is one. The genes are TRBV11-2 and TRBJ2-1, with 7 bases lining up with TRBD2. From germline, CDR1 is SGHAT and CDR2 FQNNGV. There are 16 residues in the CDR3. J gave up 0 bases and V 5 bases, and 7 bases lay outside the gene matches. CDR3 sequence reads: CASSVFSGLSYNEQFF. The CDR3 DNA is TGTGCCAGCAGCGTCTTTAGCGGGCTCTCCTACAATGAGCAGTTCTTC.

The DNA for the CDR3 is TGTGCCTGGAGTGTCGGGAGCGGGGAGCTGTTTTTT. Protein sequence: CAWSVGSGELFF. The chain joins TRBV30 to TRBJ2-2, with a weak D call TRBD2 (6 bases). Germline V CDR1 and CDR2: GTSNPN, SVGIG (reference sequence). The CDR3 runs to 12 residues. Trimming took off 0 bases at V and 7 bases at J, with 6 bases between the two ends.